The 8 T cell receptor beta chains given below trace back to one sample, sequenced in a study of cytomegalovirus exposure and HLA in healthy donors. Primers included in the PCR were 60 Vbeta and 13 Jbeta primers. This table comes from immunoSEQ multiplex PCR, and its TCRdb copy is limited to in-frame clones, with some not included. There are 100,000 or so clones in the sample, with 3% to 4% held by the top ten. Sequenced sample: PBMCs. These receptors were collected from a woman aged 25-40 years in good health and CMV-seronegative.

The V and J genes are TRBV28 and TRBJ2-5; 8 bases are a match to TRBD2. Germline V gene sequence: CDR1 MDHEN, CDR2 SYDVKM. This CDR3 is 17 amino acids long. Trimming took 4 bases from V and 5 from J; bases not matched to a gene: 15. This CDR3 reads CASSSGDSRGVLETQYF. The CDR3, as DNA: TGTGCCAGCAGTTCCGGGGATTCGCGGGGGGTCTTGGAGACCCAGTACTTC.

This chain uses TRBV29-1 with TRBJ1-4; 7 bases map to TRBD1. V was clipped by 7 bases and J by 5 bases; unmatched bases: 4. This CDR3 comprises 12 residues. Germline V gives CDR1 SQVTM, CDR2 ANQGSEA. The CDR3 sequence: CSGLTGNEKLFF. DNA for the CDR3: TGCAGCGGTCTGACAGGGAATGAAAAACTGTTTTTT. Using reference TRBV29-1 and TRBJ1-4 for the parts outside the CDR3, the full variable domain is SAVISQKPSRDICQRGTSLTIQCQVDSQVTMMFWYRQQPGQSLTLIATANQGSEATYESGFVIDKFPISRPNLTFSTLTVSNMSPEDSSIYLCSGLTGNEKLFFGSGTQLSVL.

The chain joins TRBV27 to TRBJ2-2; perhaps TRBD1 as D (6 bases). Germline V gene lookup returns CDR1 MNHEY and CDR2 SMNVEV (reference sequence). The V and J ends lost 7 bases and 0 bases respectively, with 12 bases between them. The CDR3 length is 15 residues. This CDR3 is CASKVGQTNTGELFF. As DNA, the CDR3 is TGTGCCAGCAAGGTCGGACAGACGAACACCGGGGAGCTGTTTTTT.

The chain uses TRBV18 and TRBJ1-5; 10 positions match TRBD1. The germline V gene has CDR1 KGHSH and CDR2 LQKENI. The CDR3 is made up of 15 amino acids. J was trimmed by 7 bases and V by 3 bases; bases with no gene match: 6. DNA of the CDR3: TGTGCCAGCTCACCTGCCGGGACAGGGGAGCAGCCCCAGCATTTT. Protein: CASSPAGTGEQPQHF.

The CDR3 region is CASSLDHLAGYNEQFF. CDR3 DNA: TGTGCCAGCAGCTTAGACCACCTAGCGGGATACAATGAGCAGTTCTTC. The J gene is TRBJ2-1, the V gene TRBV7-2; 9 bases are a match to TRBD2. V lost 1 base and J lost 4; bases outside the gene matches: 5. The germline gives CDR1 SGHTA, CDR2 FQGNSA. CDR3 size: 16 residues.

The V gene is TRBV19, the J gene TRBJ1-1; the D gene is possibly TRBD1 (5 bases). There are 14 residues in the CDR3. V was trimmed by 3 bases and J by 7 bases, leaving 15 bases between them. Germline V gene sequence: CDR1 LNHDA, CDR2 SQIVND (reference sequence). Written as DNA, the CDR3 is TGTGCCAGTAGTATCCGCCAGGGTGCCCGTGAAGCTTTCTTT. Translated: CASSIRQGAREAFF.

The gene calls are TRBV19 and TRBJ1-6, with a possible D match to TRBD1 (6 bases). Trimming shortened V by 5 bases and J by 9 bases, and 17 bases separated the two germline ends. The CDR3 is made up of 15 amino acids. From germline, CDR1 is LNHDA and CDR2 SQIVND (reference sequence). CDR3 nucleotides: TGTGCCAGTAGTCCCTCACAGGGAGGGAGTTCACCCCTCCACTTT. This sequence encodes CASSPSQGGSSPLHF.

V is TRBV15 and J is TRBJ1-1, with D hard to call. The CDR3 spans 12 residues. CDR1 is LNHNV and CDR2 is YYDKDF in the germline V gene (reference sequence). V dropped 0 bases and J dropped 7 bases, with 6 bases sitting between them. The DNA for the CDR3 is TGTGCCACCAGCAGAGACAGTCGTGAAGCTTTCTTT. Protein sequence: CATSRDSREAFF.